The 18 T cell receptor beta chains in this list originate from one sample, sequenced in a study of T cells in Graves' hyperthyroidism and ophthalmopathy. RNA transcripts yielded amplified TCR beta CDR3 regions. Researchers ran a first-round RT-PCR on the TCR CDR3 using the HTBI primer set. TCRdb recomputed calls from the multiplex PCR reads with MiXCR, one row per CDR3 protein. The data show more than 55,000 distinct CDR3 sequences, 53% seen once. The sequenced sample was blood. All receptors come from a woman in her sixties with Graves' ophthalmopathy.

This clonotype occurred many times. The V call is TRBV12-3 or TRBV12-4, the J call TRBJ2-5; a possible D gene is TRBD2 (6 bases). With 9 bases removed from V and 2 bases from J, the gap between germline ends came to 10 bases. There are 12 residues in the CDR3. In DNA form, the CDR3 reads TGTGCCAGTAGGGGACTTCAAGAGACCCAGTACTTC. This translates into CASRGLQETQYF.

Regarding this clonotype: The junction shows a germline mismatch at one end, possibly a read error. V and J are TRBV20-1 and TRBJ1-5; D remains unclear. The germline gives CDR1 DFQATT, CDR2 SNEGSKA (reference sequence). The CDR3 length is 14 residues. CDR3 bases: TGCAGTGCTGGGTGGGGAAATAGCGATCAGCCCCAGCATTTT. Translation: CSAGWGNSDQPQHF.

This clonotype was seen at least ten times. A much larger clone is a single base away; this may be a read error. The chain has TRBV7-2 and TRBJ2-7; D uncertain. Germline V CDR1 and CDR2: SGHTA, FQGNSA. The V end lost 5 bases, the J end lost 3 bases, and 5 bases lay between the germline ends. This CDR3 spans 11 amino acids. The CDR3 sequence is CASSMRYEQYF. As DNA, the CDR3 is TGTGCCAGCAGCATGCGCTACGAGCAGTACTTC.

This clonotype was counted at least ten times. The CDR3 region is CASSLALRQGDTQYF. CDR3 nucleotides: TGTGCCAGCAGCTTAGCGCTGCGTCAGGGAGATACGCAGTATTTT. This chain connects TRBV7-2 to TRBJ2-3, with D possibly being TRBD1 (5 bases). Deletions cut 0 bases from V and 5 bases from J, with 12 bases between. The CDR3 extends over 15 amino acids. CDR1 and CDR2 (germline): SGHTA, FQGNSA.

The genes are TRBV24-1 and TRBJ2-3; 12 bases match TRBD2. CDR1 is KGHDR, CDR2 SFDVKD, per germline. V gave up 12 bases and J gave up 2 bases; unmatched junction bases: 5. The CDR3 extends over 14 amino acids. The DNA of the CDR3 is TGTGCCCCACTAGCGGGGGGCATCACAGATACGCAGTATTTT. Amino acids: CAPLAGGITDTQYF.

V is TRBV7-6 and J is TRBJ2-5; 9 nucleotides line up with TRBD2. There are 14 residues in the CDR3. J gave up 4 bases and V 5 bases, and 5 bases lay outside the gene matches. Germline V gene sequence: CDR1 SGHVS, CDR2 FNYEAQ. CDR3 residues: CASSERTSVETQYF. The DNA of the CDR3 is TGTGCCAGCAGCGAACGGACTAGCGTAGAGACCCAGTACTTC.

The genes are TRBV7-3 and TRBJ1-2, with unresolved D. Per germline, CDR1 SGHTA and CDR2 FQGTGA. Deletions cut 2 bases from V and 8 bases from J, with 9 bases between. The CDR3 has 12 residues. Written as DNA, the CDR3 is TGTGCCAGCAGCTTAGTCGTGCGGGGCTACACCTTC. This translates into CASSLVVRGYTF.

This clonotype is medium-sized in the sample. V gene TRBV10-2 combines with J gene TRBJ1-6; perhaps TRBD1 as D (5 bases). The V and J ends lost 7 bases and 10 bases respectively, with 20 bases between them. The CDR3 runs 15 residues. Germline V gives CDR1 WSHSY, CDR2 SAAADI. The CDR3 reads CASTEGQGTGSPLHF. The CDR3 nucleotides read TGCGCCAGCACAGAGGGCCAGGGTACTGGGTCACCCCTCCACTTT.

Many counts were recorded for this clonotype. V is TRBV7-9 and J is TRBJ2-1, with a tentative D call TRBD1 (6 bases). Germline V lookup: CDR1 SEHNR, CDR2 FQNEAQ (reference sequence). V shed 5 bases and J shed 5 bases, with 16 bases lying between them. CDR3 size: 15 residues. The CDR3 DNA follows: TGTGCCAGCAGCGCCAGGGGTGTAATAGACAATGAGCAGTTCTTC. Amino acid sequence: CASSARGVIDNEQFF.

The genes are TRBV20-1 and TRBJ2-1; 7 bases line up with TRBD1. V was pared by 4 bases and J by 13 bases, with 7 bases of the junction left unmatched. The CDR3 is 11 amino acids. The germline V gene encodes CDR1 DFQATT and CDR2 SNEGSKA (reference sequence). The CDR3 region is CSATLTGSQFF. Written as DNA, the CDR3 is TGCAGTGCTACCTTGACAGGGAGCCAGTTCTTC.

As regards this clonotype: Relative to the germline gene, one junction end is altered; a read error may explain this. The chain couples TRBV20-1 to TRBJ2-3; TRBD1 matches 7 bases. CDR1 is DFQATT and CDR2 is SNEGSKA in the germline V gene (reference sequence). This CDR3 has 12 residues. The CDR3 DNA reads TGCAGTGCTAGTCAAACAGGGGTTGAGCAGTGTTTT. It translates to CSASQTGVEQCF.

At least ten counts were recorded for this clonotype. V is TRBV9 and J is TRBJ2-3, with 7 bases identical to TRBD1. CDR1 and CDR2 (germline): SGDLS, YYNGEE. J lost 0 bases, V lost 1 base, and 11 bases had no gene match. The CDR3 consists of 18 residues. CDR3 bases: TGTGCCAGCAGCGTAAGACAGGGACCAGCGTTTAGCACAGATACGCAGTATTTT. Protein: CASSVRQGPAFSTDTQYF. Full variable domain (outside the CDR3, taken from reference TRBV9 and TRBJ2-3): DSGVTQTPKHLITATGQRVTLRCSPRSGDLSVYWYQQSLDQGLQFLIQYYNGEERAKGNILERFSAQQFPDLHSELNLSSLELGDSALYFCASSVRQGPAFSTDTQYFGPGTRLTVL.

The chain's CDR3 is CSASNTGNYGYTF. The CDR3 nucleotides read TGCAGTGCTAGCAACACAGGGAACTATGGCTACACCTTC. This chain connects TRBV20-1 to TRBJ1-2; weak D call: TRBD1 (6 bases). The V end lost 3 bases, the J end lost 2 bases, and 10 bases lay between the germline ends. Germline V CDR1 and CDR2: DFQATT, SNEGSKA (reference sequence). The CDR3 extends over 13 amino acids.

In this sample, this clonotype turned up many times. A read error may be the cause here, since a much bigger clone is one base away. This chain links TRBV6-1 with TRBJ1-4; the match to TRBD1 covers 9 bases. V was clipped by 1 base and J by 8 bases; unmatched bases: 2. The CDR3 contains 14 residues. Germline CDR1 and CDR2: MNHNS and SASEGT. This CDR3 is CASSEGTGDEKLFF. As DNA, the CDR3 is TGTGCCAGCAGTGAAGGGACAGGGGACGAAAAACTGTTTTTT.

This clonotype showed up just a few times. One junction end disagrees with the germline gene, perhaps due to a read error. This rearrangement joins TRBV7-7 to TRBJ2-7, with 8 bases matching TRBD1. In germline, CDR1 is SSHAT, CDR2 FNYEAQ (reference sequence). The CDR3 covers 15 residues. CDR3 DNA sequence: TGTGCTAGCAGGCCACCCAGGACAGGGTTGTACGAGCAGTACTTC. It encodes CASRPPRTGLYEQYF.

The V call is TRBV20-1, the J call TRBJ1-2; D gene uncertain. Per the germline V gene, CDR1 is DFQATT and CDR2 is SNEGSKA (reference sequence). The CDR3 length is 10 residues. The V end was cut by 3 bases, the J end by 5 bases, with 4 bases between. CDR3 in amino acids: CSARGYGYTF. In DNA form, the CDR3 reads TGCAGTGCTAGGGGTTATGGCTACACCTTC.

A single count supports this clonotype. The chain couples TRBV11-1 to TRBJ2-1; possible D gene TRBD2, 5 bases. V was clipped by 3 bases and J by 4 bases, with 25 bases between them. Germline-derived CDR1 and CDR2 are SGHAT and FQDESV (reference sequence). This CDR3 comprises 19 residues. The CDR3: CASSFRGAPQETQYNEQFF. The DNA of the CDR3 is TGTGCCAGCAGCTTCCGGGGAGCCCCCCAAGAGACCCAGTACAATGAGCAGTTCTTC.

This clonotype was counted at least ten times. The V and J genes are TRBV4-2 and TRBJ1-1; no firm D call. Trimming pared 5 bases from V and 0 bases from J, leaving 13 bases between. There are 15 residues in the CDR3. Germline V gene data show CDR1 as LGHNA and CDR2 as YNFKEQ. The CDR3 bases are TGTGCCAGCAGCTCCTTGGAGCGCATGAACACTGAAGCTTTCTTT. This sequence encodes CASSSLERMNTEAFF.